The 6 T cell receptor beta chains below all came from one sample that was sequenced in a study of CD8+ T cells in alopecia areata. RNA extraction and reverse transcription yielded cDNA as sequencing template. Generated by immunoSEQ multiplex PCR, the TCRdb table keeps only in-frame clones and is missing some. The sample contains 130,000 to 150,000 clones, roughly four fifths of which appear only once. Treatment noted: oral pan-JAK inhibitor, 5-10 mg twice daily. This specimen was CD8+ T cells sorted from blood, taken at week 4, from a patient treated with tofacitinib. The receptors come from a human donor with alopecia areata.

This clone appeared a single time. V is TRBV6-5 and J is TRBJ2-5; TRBD1 agrees at 7 bases. This CDR3 is 15 amino acids long. Trimming at V came to 6 bases and at J to 2 bases, leaving 9 bases not matched to a gene. Germline CDR1 is MNHEY and CDR2 is SVGAGI. The CDR3: CASRVGGGWQETQYF. DNA for the CDR3: TGTGCCAGCAGAGTAGGGGGCGGGTGGCAAGAGACCCAGTACTTC.

In regard to this clone: This sample also contains other DNA sequences that code for the same CDR3. The CDR3 protein is CSVRDGNTGELFF. The CDR3 DNA follows: TGCAGCGTGCGGGACGGAAACACCGGGGAGCTGTTTTTT. The chain uses TRBV29-1 and TRBJ2-2, with D perhaps matching TRBD2 (6 bases). V lost 6 bases, J lost 2 bases, and 10 bases lay in between. The CDR3 has 13 amino acids. Germline-derived CDR1 and CDR2 are SQVTM and ANQGSEA.

The genes are TRBV5-6 and TRBJ2-2, with TRBD2 identical over 8 bases. The germline gives CDR1 SGHDT, CDR2 YYEEEE. The ends lost 5 bases at V and 3 bases at J; junction bases unmatched: 12. CDR3 length: 17 amino acids. CDR3 residues: CASRVRQAGVYTGELFF. The CDR3 nucleotides are TGTGCCAGCAGGGTGAGGCAAGCGGGGGTGTACACCGGGGAGCTGTTTTTT.

The V call is TRBV4-3, the J call TRBJ2-5; D may correspond to TRBD1 or TRBD2 (6 bases each). V was shortened by 0 bases and J by 5 bases, with 22 bases between the two germline ends. The CDR3 sequence is 18 residues long. The germline V gene encodes CDR1 LGHNA and CDR2 YSLEER. The CDR3 reads CASSQDRRGFGLRETQYF. The CDR3 DNA follows: TGCGCCAGCAGCCAAGATCGGAGGGGGTTCGGGTTGAGGGAGACCCAGTACTTC.

The genes are TRBV7-9 and TRBJ1-1; no clear D. Germline V gene sequence: CDR1 SEHNR, CDR2 FQNEAQ (reference sequence). CDR3 length: 13 amino acids. Trimming shortened V by 5 bases and J by 8 bases, and 15 bases separated the two germline ends. Here the CDR3 DNA reads TGTGCCAGCAGCAGAGAACACAGCATAGAAGCTTTCTTT. It specifies CASSREHSIEAFF.

V is TRBV4-1 and J is TRBJ1-1; unclear D gene. Germline V CDR1 and CDR2: MGHRA, YSYEKL. CDR3 length: 14 amino acids. V lost 0 bases and J 6 bases, leaving 11 bases between the germline ends. The CDR3 region is CASSQEGVLAEAFF. DNA for the CDR3: TGCGCCAGCAGCCAAGAAGGAGTTTTGGCTGAAGCTTTCTTT.